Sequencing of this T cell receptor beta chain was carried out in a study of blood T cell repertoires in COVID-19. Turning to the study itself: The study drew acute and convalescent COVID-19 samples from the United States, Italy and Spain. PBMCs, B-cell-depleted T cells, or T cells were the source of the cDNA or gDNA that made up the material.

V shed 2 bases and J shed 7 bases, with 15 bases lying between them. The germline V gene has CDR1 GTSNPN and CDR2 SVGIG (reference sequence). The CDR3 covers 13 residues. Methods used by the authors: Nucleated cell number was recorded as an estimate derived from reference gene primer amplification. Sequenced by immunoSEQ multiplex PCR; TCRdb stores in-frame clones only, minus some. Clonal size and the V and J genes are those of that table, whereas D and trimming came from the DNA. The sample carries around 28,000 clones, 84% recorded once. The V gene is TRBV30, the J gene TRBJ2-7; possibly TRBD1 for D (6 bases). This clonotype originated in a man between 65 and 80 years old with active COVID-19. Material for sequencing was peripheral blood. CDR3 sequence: CAWSMTGHGEQYF. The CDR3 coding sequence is TGTGCCTGGAGTATGACAGGCCACGGGGAGCAGTACTTC.